These T cell receptor beta chains were read from a single sample in a study of blood T cells in healthy people across ages. TCRdb re-derived calls from the 5' RACE reads in MiXCR, one entry per CDR3 protein. The table shows hundreds of thousands of distinct CDR3 sequences, with around 50% occurring only once. Sequencing was done on a sample of blood. Source of these receptors: an elderly woman in good health. Each CDR3 is given with its conserved first and last residue. A D gene is named only where the DNA matches it firmly. The size of a clone is reported for some rows only, either as once, few or many, or as a class for expanded clones.

j_call | v_call | clone_size | d_call | cdr3_nt | cdr3_aa
TRBJ2-3 | TRBV27 | - | - | TGTGCCAGCAGTTTATATTGGGAGGCGGATACGCAGTATTTT | CASSLYWEADTQYF
TRBJ2-7 | TRBV15 | once | - | TGTGCCACCAGCAGGTTGGACAGCACGAGCTCCTACGAGCAGTACTTC | CATSRLDSTSSYEQYF
TRBJ2-1 | TRBV29-1 | many | - | TGCAGCGTTGTCTCTGACCGGAATGAGCAGTTCTTC | CSVVSDRNEQFF
TRBJ2-3 | TRBV6-1 | - | - | TGTGCCAGCAGTGAACGGAGAGGGGACAAATCCGATACGCAGTATTTT | CASSERRGDKSDTQYF
TRBJ1-5 | TRBV7-2 | - | - | TGTGCCAGCAGCTTAGACGGGGCGGGGGATCAGCCCCAGCATTTT | CASSLDGAGDQPQHF
TRBJ2-5 | TRBV2 | - | - | TGTGCCAGCACGGGGGCGCACCAAGAGACCCAGTACTTC | CASTGAHQETQYF
TRBJ2-3 | TRBV28 | - | - | TGTGCCAGCAGTTTATCCTCTTTTTACATCACAGATACGCAGTATTTT | CASSLSSFYITDTQYF
TRBJ2-7 | TRBV29-1 | - | - | TGCAGCGCCGGGGGATCTGACCAAATTTACGAGCAGTACTTC | CSAGGSDQIYEQYF
TRBJ2-7 | TRBV5-1 | - | TRBD2 | TGCGCCAGCAGCTTGGAAGCGGGGGGTTACAAGCAGTACTTC | CASSLEAGGYKQYF
TRBJ1-5 | TRBV7-8 | - | - | TGTGCCAGCAGCTTACCACGGGGGCTGGGTAATCAGCACCAGCATTTT | CASSLPRGLGNQHQHF
TRBJ1-4 | TRBV4-3 | - | TRBD1 | TGCGCCAGCAGCCAGGGACAGACCTTTGGTGAAAAACTGTTTTTT | CASSQGQTFGEKLFF
TRBJ1-2 | TRBV12-3/TRBV12-4 | many | - | TGTGCCAGCAGCTCCGGGACGCACTATGGCTACACCTTC | CASSSGTHYGYTF
TRBJ2-1 | TRBV24-1 | many | TRBD2 | TGTGCCACCAGTGATTTTGATACTAGCGGGAGTCATGAGCAGTTCTTC | CATSDFDTSGSHEQFF
TRBJ2-1 | TRBV4-2 | - | TRBD1 | TGTGCCAGCAGCCAAGATACCGGGGACAGTGGTGAGCAGTTCTTC | CASSQDTGDSGEQFF
TRBJ2-2 | TRBV25-1 | once | TRBD2 | TGTGCCAGCAGTGGGACTAGCGGGAGAGTCAACACCGGGGAGCTGTTTTTT | CASSGTSGRVNTGELFF
TRBJ2-3 | TRBV6-6 | many | TRBD2 | TGTGCCAGCAGGCCCGGGGGGGGCACAGATACGCAGTATTTT | CASRPGGGTDTQYF
TRBJ2-1 | TRBV5-1 | - | - | TGCGCCAGCAGCTTGGAGGGGCTCGGAATTCCCGGCAATGAGCAGTTCTTC | CASSLEGLGIPGNEQFF
TRBJ2-3 | TRBV7-2 | - | - | TGTGCCAGCAGCGTCGGACCGTCGACTAGCACAGATACGCAGTATTTT | CASSVGPSTSTDTQYF
TRBJ2-5 | TRBV29-1 | many | - | TGCAGCGTTGACCCGATCGGGGAGGAGACCCAGTACTTC | CSVDPIGEETQYF
TRBJ2-1 | TRBV5-1 | - | TRBD2 | TGCGCCAGCGGCGAATCTAGCGGGGTTTACAATGAGCAGTTCTTC | CASGESSGVYNEQFF
TRBJ2-7 | TRBV14 | many | - | TGTGCCAGCAGCCACAGGGACATTAATCCCTACGAGCAGTACTTC | CASSHRDINPYEQYF
TRBJ2-3 | TRBV11-2 | - | - | TGTGCCAGCAGCGCCCAAGCAGATACGCAGTATTTT | CASSAQADTQYF
TRBJ2-1 | TRBV7-2 | - | TRBD1 | TGTGCCAGCAGCTCCGAACGGGGGACAGGGATGAGGAATGAGCAGTTCTTC | CASSSERGTGMRNEQFF
TRBJ1-5 | TRBV2 | many | - | TGTGCCAGCAGTGAGGTAGACAGGCAGCATTTT | CASSEVDRQHF
TRBJ2-4 | TRBV3-1 | once | - | TGTGCCAGCAGCCAAGTGGTTGACTACCAAGATACCCAGTACTTC | CASSQVVDYQDTQYF
TRBJ1-4 | TRBV21-1 | - | - | TGTGCCAGCAGCAAATGGGGGCGGCTAACTAATGAAAAACTGTTTTTT | CASSKWGRLTNEKLFF
TRBJ1-1 | TRBV5-1 | few | - | TGCGCCAGCAGCCCCAACCGGGGCACTGAAGCTTTCTTT | CASSPNRGTEAFF
TRBJ2-1 | TRBV9 | many | TRBD1 | TGTGCCAGCAGCCCCTCGGACAGGTTTTACAATGAGCAGTTCTTC | CASSPSDRFYNEQFF
TRBJ2-3 | TRBV5-1 | few | - | TGCGCCAGTAAACCACTCAGCGGAACCACAGATACGCAGTATTTT | CASKPLSGTTDTQYF
TRBJ2-7 | TRBV27 | few | TRBD2 | TGTGCCAGCAGTTTACGGACTAGCTCCTCCTACAATGAGCAGTACTTC | CASSLRTSSSYNEQYF
TRBJ2-7 | TRBV29-1 | - | - | TGCAGCGCGGGCGGGAACTATTACGAGCAGTACTTC | CSAGGNYYEQYF
TRBJ2-3 | TRBV6-2/TRBV6-3 | - | - | TGTGCCAGCAGGGAACCACGGGAAACAGATACGCAGTATTTT | CASREPRETDTQYF
TRBJ2-5 | TRBV10-3 | - | - | TGTGCCATCAGTGAAACGGAGACCCAGTACTTC | CAISETETQYF
TRBJ2-7 | TRBV5-1 | few | TRBD1 | TGCACCAGCAGCTTGGGGGACAGGAACTACGAGCAGTACTTC | CTSSLGDRNYEQYF
TRBJ2-1 | TRBV20-1 | - | - | TGCAGTGCTACCGGGAGCTCCTACAATGAGCAGTTCTTC | CSATGSSYNEQFF